Listed here is a single T cell receptor beta chain. Using immunoSEQ multiplex PCR, the repertoire was profiled, and TCRdb retains in-frame clones only, with some absent. This table has about 120,000 clones, 88% appearing once. This entry is derived from a study of control samples from healthy donors and cancer patients. The CDR3 totals 15 residues. Trimming took 2 bases from V and 5 from J, leaving 15 bases between them. The V gene's germline CDR1 is SGHTA and CDR2 FQGTGA. The source of this sequence is an older woman in good health. Sequencing was done on a sample of blood. This sequence joins TRBV7-3 and TRBJ1-1; unclear D gene. The CDR3, as DNA: TGTGCCAGCAGCTTAGGGGTTTCAGGTAGGACTGAAGCTTTCTTT. This codes for CASSLGVSGRTEAFF.